These T cell receptor beta chains were read from a single sample in a study of beta chain features in type 1 diabetes. Sequencing was performed with immunoSEQ multiplex PCR; in TCRdb, only in-frame clones are kept and a portion is missing. The table lists some 900,000 clones, roughly 16% of them singletons. The sample comprised naive CD4+ T cells from blood. The receptors come from a woman in her late teens or twenties in good health. Each CDR3 is given with its conserved first and last residue. The D gene is left open where the match is weak. Only some rows state a clone size, as once, few, many or a class for expanded clones.

DNA,CDR3,size,J,V,D
TGTGCCAGCAGCTTGGGGACAGGGACCACCGGGGAGCTGTTTTTT,CASSLGTGTTGELFF,.,TRBJ2-2,TRBV5-4,TRBD1
TGCGCCAGCAGCTTGGAGGTCGGAAGATACGAGCAGTACTTC,CASSLEVGRYEQYF,few,TRBJ2-7,TRBV5-1,.
TGCGCCAGCAGGTCCGGCGGGGTCTCCTACAATGAGCAGTTCTTC,CASRSGGVSYNEQFF,.,TRBJ2-1,TRBV5-1,.
TGTGCCAGCAGCTTCACACCTGGCTACGAGCAGTACTTC,CASSFTPGYEQYF,.,TRBJ2-7,TRBV13,.
TGTGCCAGCCTCAGGCTAGCGGGAGCGGGAGAGCAGTACTTC,CASLRLAGAGEQYF,few,TRBJ2-7,TRBV2,TRBD2
TGCGCCAGCAGCCAATGGGGGAGACAAAACACTGAAGCTTTCTTT,CASSQWGRQNTEAFF,few,TRBJ1-1,TRBV4-1,.
TGTGCCAGCAGCTTTACAGAAAATGAGCAGTTCTTC,CASSFTENEQFF,few,TRBJ2-1,TRBV5-4,.
TGTGCCAGCACCCCGACTAGCGGAGATCTGAATACGCAGTATTTT,CASTPTSGDLNTQYF,.,TRBJ2-3,TRBV11-2,TRBD2
TGTGCCAGCAGTTTGAGTGGGACGAGAGGTGAAAAACTGTTTTTT,CASSLSGTRGEKLFF,few,TRBJ1-4,TRBV28,.
TGTGCCAGCAGCGTCTTTCCAGGGTCAGATACGCAGTATTTT,CASSVFPGSDTQYF,.,TRBJ2-3,TRBV9,.
TGTGCCAGCAGCCATCCTGGTAAATTGGAGACCCAGTACTTC,CASSHPGKLETQYF,.,TRBJ2-5,TRBV5-5,.
TGTGCCAGCTCCCTGAATAGCGGGAACACCGGGGAGCTGTTTTTT,CASSLNSGNTGELFF,few,TRBJ2-2,TRBV18,.
TGTGCCAGCAGTTTAATTCTCGCGCATGTGGAGACCCAGTACTTC,CASSLILAHVETQYF,few,TRBJ2-5,TRBV28,.
TGTGCCAGCAGCTTGAGTTTCGGGGGGCCGGAATATGGCTACACCTTC,CASSLSFGGPEYGYTF,few,TRBJ1-2,TRBV5-4,.
TGTGCCAGCAGTTTACTAGCGGGAGGAAACGAGCAGTACTTC,CASSLLAGGNEQYF,few,TRBJ2-7,TRBV28,TRBD2
TGTGCCAGCAGCCAAGAGGGACAGGGCCTTGAGACCCAGTACTTC,CASSQEGQGLETQYF,few,TRBJ2-5,TRBV4-2,TRBD1
TGTGCCAGCAGCTTAGGACTAGCGGGAGCGTGGTACGAGCAGTACTTC,CASSLGLAGAWYEQYF,few,TRBJ2-7,TRBV11-2,TRBD2
TGCGCCAGCAGCAGGACGCAGGGTTCCTACAATGAGCAGTTCTTC,CASSRTQGSYNEQFF,.,TRBJ2-1,TRBV4-3,.
TGCGCCAGCAGCCAGGACAAGGATGAAAAACTGTTTTTT,CASSQDKDEKLFF,.,TRBJ1-4,TRBV4-3,.
TGTGCCAGCAGTGAGGACACGCAAGAGACCCAGTACTTC,CASSEDTQETQYF,few,TRBJ2-5,TRBV2,.
TGTGCCATCAGTGAGTCCCCGGACAGGGTTGAGACCCAGTACTTC,CAISESPDRVETQYF,few,TRBJ2-5,TRBV10-3,TRBD1
TGTGCCAGCAGCTTAAATCGGGGCGGGGAAAGGGGGCAGTACTTC,CASSLNRGGERGQYF,few,TRBJ2-7,TRBV7-2,.
TGTGCCAGCAGCGTAGGATCCTCAGATACGCAGTATTTT,CASSVGSSDTQYF,few,TRBJ2-3,TRBV9,.
TGTGCCAGCCGGACTAGCGGGAGGGGCTACGAGCAGTACTTC,CASRTSGRGYEQYF,few,TRBJ2-7,TRBV25-1,TRBD2
TGTGCCAGCAGTTCAGGGGGACAGGGGGGATTCGAGACCCAGTACTTC,CASSSGGQGGFETQYF,few,TRBJ2-5,TRBV27,TRBD1
TGTGCCAGTAGACGGGGACAGTCGGAGTTCTTC,CASRRGQSEFF,.,TRBJ2-1,TRBV19,TRBD1
TGTGCCAGCAGCTTTCAGGGAAACACCATATATTTT,CASSFQGNTIYF,few,TRBJ1-3,TRBV5-6,.
TGTGCCAGCAGCTTAGGAGTGGTCCAAGAGACCCAGTACTTC,CASSLGVVQETQYF,few,TRBJ2-5,TRBV7-9,.
TGTGCCATCAGTGAACCGCGGACAGGGGGCTACACTGAAGCTTTCTTT,CAISEPRTGGYTEAFF,.,TRBJ1-1,TRBV10-3,TRBD1
TGTGCCAGCAGCCAAGTGGGCGGGGGCTCCCGCTATGGCTACACCTTC,CASSQVGGGSRYGYTF,.,TRBJ1-2,TRBV4-2,.
TGTGCCAGCAGCTTAAGGGGGACCCGGGACGAGCAGTACTTC,CASSLRGTRDEQYF,.,TRBJ2-7,TRBV7-2,.
TGTGCCAGCAGTGGTTTAGGACAGGGAGGATACAATGAGCAGTTCTTC,CASSGLGQGGYNEQFF,few,TRBJ2-1,TRBV6-1,TRBD1